This TCR beta chain emerged from a study of T cells in tuberculosis. The table came from immunoSEQ multiplex PCR; TCRdb's copy has only in-frame clones and leaves some out. The sample holds 45,000 or so clones, 95% seen once. This clone was observed a single time. The antigen is unknown. Trimming removed 7 bases from V and 4 bases from J; junction bases left unmatched: 7. This CDR3 has 14 amino acids. Germline CDR1 MNHNY, CDR2 SVGAGI (reference sequence). Study-wide results and caveats: Smaller distances to GMM-specific TCRs suggested their expansion in active tuberculosis. Shorter CDR3-alpha in active tuberculosis partly drove smaller distances.

The V call is TRBV6-6, the J call TRBJ1-1, with TRBD1 matching over 9 bases. Sequencing was performed on PBMCs. The sequence was obtained from a donor aged 5 to 30 with latent tuberculosis or without tuberculosis infection. The CDR3 coding sequence is TGTGCCAGCACCCAAACGGGACAGGGCACTGAAGCTTTCTTT. This sequence encodes CASTQTGQGTEAFF.